The 17 T cell receptor beta chains given below trace back to one sample, sequenced in a study of low-dose radiotherapy and immunotherapy resistance in tumors. With TRAV- and TRBV-specific primers, first-strand cDNA was made, covering the alpha and beta chains. TCRs were amplified for roughly 20 PCR cycles with a constant-region primer and V-primer adapter. TCRdb analysed the reads with MiXCR anew, one entry per CDR3 protein. The data hold 65,000 to 95,000 distinct CDR3 sequences, with 15% to 20% observed a single time. Regarding time point: before trial treatment. The sample in question was PBMCs, obtained before treatment. The source of these receptors is a male donor with prostate cancer.

At least ten counts were recorded for this clonotype. In nucleotides, the CDR3 is TGCAGCGTCCCGGGACTAGCGAGGGAGACCCAGTACTTC. This translates into CSVPGLARETQYF. The rearrangement joins TRBV29-1 to TRBJ2-5; 10 bases align to TRBD2. Trimming removed 6 bases from V and 5 bases from J; junction bases left unmatched: 6. Germline CDR1 and CDR2: SQVTM and ANQGSEA. The CDR3 spans 13 residues. The full variable domain, with the rest looked up from reference TRBV29-1 and TRBJ2-5, is SAVISQKPSRDICQRGTSLTIQCQVDSQVTMMFWYRQQPGQSLTLIATANQGSEATYESGFVIDKFPISRPNLTFSTLTVSNMSPEDSSIYLCSVPGLARETQYFGPGTRLLVL.

Notes on this clonotype: A much larger clone differs from this one at a single base, so this may be a read error. The chain couples TRBV30 to TRBJ1-2; 10 bases fit TRBD1. The V and J ends lost 1 base and 4 bases, in that order; junction bases with no gene match: 9. CDR3 size: 16 residues. Per germline, CDR1 GTSNPN and CDR2 SVGIG (reference sequence). The CDR3 sequence is CAWSALRTGGPYGYTF. CDR3 sequence (DNA): TGTGCCTGGAGTGCACTTAGGACAGGGGGACCCTATGGCTACACCTTC.

There are many counts of this clonotype. V and J are TRBV19 and TRBJ2-7; TRBD1 matches 11 bases. The CDR3 has 16 residues. Germline CDR1 and CDR2: LNHDA and SQIVND (reference sequence). The V segment lost 5 bases and the J segment 0 bases; nucleotides outside the gene matches: 6. The CDR3 coding sequence is TGTGCCAGTAGTGCCGGGGACAGGGGGATCTCCTACGAGCAGTACTTC. The encoded protein is CASSAGDRGISYEQYF.

This clonotype was picked up many times. The chain employs TRBV9 and TRBJ2-1, with unresolved D. The germline V gene encodes CDR1 SGDLS and CDR2 YYNGEE. The CDR3 is 14 residues long. The V end lost 0 bases, the J end lost 4 bases, and 8 bases lay between the germline ends. CDR3 sequence reads: CASSVVGDYNEQFF. The CDR3 DNA reads as TGTGCCAGCAGCGTAGTTGGGGATTACAATGAGCAGTTCTTC.

This clonotype was seen repeatedly, ten times or more. The V gene is TRBV3-1, the J gene TRBJ2-7; a weak D match, TRBD1 (6 bases). Germline CDR1 reads LGHDT; CDR2 reads YNNKEL (reference sequence). Trimming removed 4 bases from V and 0 bases from J, with 10 bases in between. CDR3 length: 14 amino acids. CDR3 nucleotide sequence: TGTGCCAGCAGCCTACCGGGACACTCCTACGAGCAGTACTTC. Its protein product is CASSLPGHSYEQYF.

In this sample, this clonotype is medium-sized (0.01 to 0.1%). The gene calls are TRBV12-3 or TRBV12-4 and TRBJ2-7, with D possibly matching TRBD2 (5 bases). Between the trimmed V and J ends, which lost 5 bases and 5 bases, there was a span of 16 bases. The CDR3 extends over 14 amino acids. CDR3 nucleotides: TGTGCCAGCAGTACGGGGTTTGGGGTGAACGAGCAGTACTTC. This codes for CASSTGFGVNEQYF.

In this sample, this clonotype turned up many times. The chain joins TRBV20-1 to TRBJ2-7; D is possibly TRBD2 (6 bases). Per germline, CDR1 DFQATT and CDR2 SNEGSKA (reference sequence). V gave up 5 bases and J gave up 7 bases, with 18 bases separating them. The CDR3 runs 13 residues. CDR3 nucleotide sequence: TGCAGTGCTGCGACGCGACTAGGTTGGGAGCAGTACTTC. This encodes CSAATRLGWEQYF.

This clonotype was picked up many times. The genes are TRBV24-1 and TRBJ2-7; 10 bases map to TRBD1. The CDR3 is 17 residues long. Germline V gene sequence: CDR1 KGHDR, CDR2 SFDVKD. V was pared by 5 bases and J by 4 bases, with 13 bases of the junction left unmatched. CDR3 region: CATSGPPTDRGAYEQYF. In DNA form, the CDR3 reads TGTGCCACCAGTGGCCCCCCAACGGACAGGGGGGCTTACGAGCAGTACTTC.

This clonotype was seen ten or more times. CDR3 residues: CASSGTGRAEAFF. CDR3 coding DNA: TGTGCCAGCAGCGGGACAGGGCGCGCTGAAGCTTTCTTT. The J gene is TRBJ1-1, the V gene TRBV12-3 or TRBV12-4; 9 positions agree with TRBD1. The V and J ends lost 6 bases and 6 bases, in that order; junction bases with no gene match: 5. The CDR3 contains 13 residues.

This clonotype appeared many times. V is TRBV5-6 and J is TRBJ2-4; D tentatively fits TRBD1 or TRBD2 (5 bases each). Per the germline V gene, CDR1 is SGHDT and CDR2 is YYEEEE. V lost 0 bases and J lost 0, with 13 bases in between. The CDR3 extends over 17 amino acids. CDR3 DNA: TGTGCCAGCAGCTTGGCCGCGAGGGACCTAGCCAAAAACATTCAGTACTTC. Encoded protein: CASSLAARDLAKNIQYF. Looking up the rest from reference TRBV5-6 and TRBJ2-4 gives the full variable domain: DAGVTQSPTHLIKTRGQQVTLRCSPKSGHDTVSWYQQALGQGPQFIFQYYEEEERQRGNFPDRFSGHQFPNYSSELNVNALLLGDSALYLCASSLAARDLAKNIQYFGAGTRLSVL.

This clonotype has at least ten counts. The J gene is TRBJ2-5, the V gene TRBV20-1, with 10 bases lining up with TRBD2. The V and J ends lost 5 bases and 2 bases, in that order; junction bases with no gene match: 11. The CDR3 runs 16 residues. Germline loops: CDR1 DFQATT, CDR2 SNEGSKA (reference sequence). DNA of the CDR3: TGCAGTGCTCTACCGTTAGCGGGGGGAAGACAAGAGACCCAGTACTTC. Translation: CSALPLAGGRQETQYF.

This clonotype was recorded many times. This chain links TRBV6-5 with TRBJ2-7, with 12 positions matching TRBD1. Germline V gives CDR1 MNHEY, CDR2 SVGAGI. Trimming removed 4 bases from V and 5 bases from J; junction bases left unmatched: 3. The CDR3 covers 14 residues. CDR3 coding DNA: TGTGCCAGCAGTTTCGGGACAGGGGGCAACGAGCAGTACTTC. Translated, it gives CASSFGTGGNEQYF.

This clonotype came up many times. The chain recombines TRBV4-3 with TRBJ2-3; D is uncertain. Germline assignment: CDR1 LGHNA and CDR2 YSLEER. This CDR3 is built from 15 residues. Between the trimmed V and J ends, which lost 5 bases and 4 bases, there was a span of 16 bases. CDR3 nucleotide sequence: TGCGCCAGCAGCGTAGGAGCCAATCTTGCAGATACGCAGTATTTT. It translates to CASSVGANLADTQYF.

This clonotype was seen at least ten times. The rearrangement uses TRBV20-1 and TRBJ2-5; D call uncertain. CDR1 and CDR2 from the germline V gene are DFQATT and SNEGSKA (reference sequence). The CDR3 extends over 12 amino acids. The CDR3 protein is CSGSSGIQTQYF. CDR3 DNA: TGCAGCGGGTCCTCGGGTATCCAGACCCAGTACTTC.

This clonotype was found many times. The J gene is TRBJ2-3, the V gene TRBV20-1; possibly TRBD1 or TRBD2 for D (5 bases each). Trimming took off 5 bases at V and 7 bases at J, with 19 bases between the two ends. CDR1 and CDR2 (germline): DFQATT, SNEGSKA (reference sequence). The CDR3 contains 14 residues. CDR3 DNA: TGCAGTGCTCCCCGGGACCCCCGGGAAAATACGCAGTATTTT. Protein sequence: CSAPRDPRENTQYF.

At least ten counts were recorded for this clonotype. The CDR3 sequence: CAISESGGGQTQYF. For the CDR3, the DNA is TGTGCCATCAGTGAGTCCGGGGGCGGACAGACCCAGTACTTC. This chain links TRBV10-3 with TRBJ2-5; D may correspond to TRBD1 or TRBD2 (6 bases each). This CDR3 spans 14 amino acids. CDR1 and CDR2 from the germline V gene are ENHRY and SYGVKD. Trimming removed 0 bases at V and 6 bases at J, with 11 bases between.

This clonotype was detected ten times or more. This chain connects TRBV7-9 to TRBJ1-2; D might be TRBD1 (5 bases). This CDR3 has 15 amino acids. V lost 1 base to trimming and J lost 8 bases, with 17 bases between them. Germline values: CDR1 SEHNR, CDR2 FQNEAQ (reference sequence). This chain's CDR3 is CASSLGVRQGEGYTF. CDR3 coding DNA: TGTGCCAGCAGCTTAGGGGTCCGGCAGGGAGAAGGCTACACCTTC.